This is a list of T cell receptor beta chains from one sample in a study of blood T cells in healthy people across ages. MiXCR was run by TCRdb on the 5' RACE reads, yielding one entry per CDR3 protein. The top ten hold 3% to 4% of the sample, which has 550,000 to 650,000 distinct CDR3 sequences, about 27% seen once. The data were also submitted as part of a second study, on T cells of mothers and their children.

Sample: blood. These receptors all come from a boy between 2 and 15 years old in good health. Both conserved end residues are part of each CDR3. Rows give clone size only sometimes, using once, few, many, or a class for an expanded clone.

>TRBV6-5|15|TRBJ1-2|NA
CASSYRGGARAGYTF
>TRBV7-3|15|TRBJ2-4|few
CASSPSGGAGNIQYF
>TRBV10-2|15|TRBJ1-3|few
CASRLGARAGNTIYF
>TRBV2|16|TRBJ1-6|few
CASSGQDHSYSSPLHF
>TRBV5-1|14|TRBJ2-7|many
CASSRNRGPYEQYF
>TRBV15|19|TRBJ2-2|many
CATSRDKPDRRLLSGELFF
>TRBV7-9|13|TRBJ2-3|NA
CASSEGPGDLQYF
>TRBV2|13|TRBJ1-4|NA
CANSGTGNEKLFF
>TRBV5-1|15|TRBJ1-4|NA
CASSLSGLPYEKLFF
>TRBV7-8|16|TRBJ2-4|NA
CASSLGWAGGENIQYF
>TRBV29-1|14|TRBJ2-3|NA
CSVESAAETDTQYF
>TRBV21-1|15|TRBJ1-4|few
CASSKGGQTLKKLFF
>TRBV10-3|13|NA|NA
CAISEAGTYEQYF
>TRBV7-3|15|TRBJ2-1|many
CASSLGPSSYNEQFF